At least ten counts were recorded for the clone carrying this T cell receptor beta chain. Antigen: not known. Stable Graves' hyperthyroidism denoted no ophthalmopathy progression over 18 months. This sample is drawn from a study of T cells in Graves' hyperthyroidism and ophthalmopathy. Overall study: Peripheral blood collection took place at initial diagnosis, before any treatment.

Study outcomes and limitations: The authors' 13 V-J model separated ophthalmopathy from stable hyperthyroidism. Also found in blood were most expanded thyroid clonotypes above 0.001.

Germline V gene lookup returns CDR1 PRHDT and CDR2 FYEKMQ (reference sequence). The CDR3 extends over 14 amino acids. J was trimmed by 3 bases and V by 5 bases; bases with no gene match: 6. TCR beta CDR3 sequences were amplified from RNA transcripts. A set of HTBI primers served as the primers for a first-round RT-PCR of the TCR CDR3. TCRdb fed the multiplex PCR reads into MiXCR, producing one record per CDR3 protein. The table includes hundreds of thousands of distinct CDR3 sequences, roughly 13% detected once. This TCR was recovered from a woman aged 18-35 years with Graves' hyperthyroidism. Sequenced material: blood. The chain is built from TRBV13 and TRBJ1-2, with TRBD1 identical over 7 bases. The CDR3: CASSTQTGYYGYTF. The DNA for the CDR3 is TGTGCCAGCAGCACCCAGACAGGGTACTATGGCTACACCTTC.